The 22 T cell receptor beta chains below were found in one sample sequenced in a study of response to subunit inactivated influenza vaccine. TCRdb re-derived calls from the RT-PCR reads in MiXCR, one entry per CDR3 protein. The repertoire holds around 520,000 distinct CDR3 sequences, about 12% seen once, with 10% in the top ten. The sample here was PBMCs from blood, taken on the day of vaccination. The receptors shown here come from a man in his forties or fifties who received an inactivated influenza vaccine.

Concerning this clonotype: Just one base apart from a much larger clone, this may be a read error. The V gene is TRBV28, the J gene TRBJ1-2; D call uncertain. CDR1 and CDR2 from the germline V gene are MDHEN and SYDVKM. Deletions cut 3 bases from V and 8 bases from J, with 13 bases between. This CDR3 has 13 amino acids. The CDR3 DNA sequence: TGTGCCAGCAGTTTCCGGGCAGATCGAGGCTACACCTTC. The encoded protein is CASSFRADRGYTF.

The V gene is TRBV6-2 or TRBV6-3, the J gene TRBJ2-2; D not certain. Germline loops: CDR1 MNHEY, CDR2 SVGEGT. This CDR3 is 14 amino acids long. V was trimmed by 2 bases and J by 5 bases, leaving 9 bases between them. The DNA for the CDR3 is TGTGCCAGCAGTTACATGTTTACGACCGGGGAGCTGTTTTTT. Translating gives CASSYMFTTGELFF.

The chain combines TRBV6-2 or TRBV6-3 with TRBJ1-2; D uncertain. V gave up 4 bases and J gave up 4 bases, with 13 bases separating them. The CDR3 is 14 residues long. Germline V gene sequence: CDR1 MNHEY, CDR2 SVGEGT. CDR3: CASSFTGATYGYTF. The CDR3 DNA reads as TGTGCCAGCAGTTTTACGGGAGCGACCTATGGCTACACCTTC.

This clonotype was counted a few times. The chain joins TRBV4-3 to TRBJ2-1, with TRBD2 matching 10 bases. This CDR3 region has 17 residues. Germline trimming cut 0 bases from V and 2 bases from J; bases unmatched to any gene: 4. Germline V gene lookup returns CDR1 LGHNA and CDR2 YSLEER. The CDR3 DNA sequence: TGCGCCAGCAGCCAAGATCCGCTAGCGGGGGCCTACAATGAGCAGTTCTTC. It codes for CASSQDPLAGAYNEQFF.

This clonotype has only a few counts. The chain links TRBV20-1 to TRBJ2-3, with D hard to call. V was pared by 0 bases and J by 2 bases, with 9 bases between. Germline assignment: CDR1 DFQATT and CDR2 SNEGSKA (reference sequence). CDR3 length: 14 amino acids. The CDR3 here is CSARDHLNTDTQYF. Written as DNA, the CDR3 is TGCAGTGCTAGAGACCATTTAAACACAGATACGCAGTATTTT.

This clonotype was seen a handful of times. This sequence joins TRBV5-1 and TRBJ2-6; maybe TRBD1 (6 bases). This CDR3 has 15 residues. Germline loops: CDR1 SGHRS, CDR2 YFSETQ. Trimming took 4 bases from V and 4 from J, leaving 12 bases between them. As DNA, the CDR3 is TGCGCCAGCAGCGTACAGGGTTACGGGGCCAACGTCCTGACTTTC. Translated, it gives CASSVQGYGANVLTF.

This clonotype was seen a handful of times. The chain employs TRBV9 and TRBJ2-1, with a tentative D call TRBD2 (7 bases). The CDR3 loop spans 15 amino acids. Trimming shortened V by 3 bases and J by 6 bases, and 16 bases separated the two germline ends. CDR1 SGDLS and CDR2 YYNGEE come from the germline V gene. The CDR3 sequence is CASSGGASGGNEQFF. CDR3 nucleotides: TGTGCCAGCAGCGGGGGGGCTAGCGGAGGCAATGAGCAGTTCTTC.

This clonotype was seen ten or more times. This chain joins TRBV6-2 or TRBV6-3 and TRBJ1-6; 7 bases align to TRBD1. Germline lookup yields CDR1 MNHEY and CDR2 SVGEGT. This CDR3 region has 15 residues. Trimming cost V 4 bases and J 8 bases; bases outside gene matches: 8. CDR3 residues: CASSSRDSWDSPLHF. CDR3 nucleotides: TGTGCCAGCAGTTCAAGGGACAGTTGGGATTCACCCCTCCACTTT.

This clonotype was counted only a few times. The genes are TRBV5-1 and TRBJ2-7, with D tentatively TRBD2 (6 bases). Trimming shortened V by 3 bases and J by 2 bases, and 15 bases separated the two germline ends. The CDR3 has 15 amino acids. Germline lookup yields CDR1 SGHRS and CDR2 YFSETQ. This CDR3 reads CASSWDSLGTYEQYF. Written as DNA, the CDR3 is TGCGCCAGCAGCTGGGACTCCCTGGGCACCTACGAGCAGTACTTC.

The chain has TRBV19 and TRBJ1-2; D might be TRBD1 (6 bases). V lost 5 bases and J lost 6, with 16 bases in between. The CDR3 sequence is 14 residues long. Germline lookup yields CDR1 LNHDA and CDR2 SQIVND (reference sequence). The CDR3 is CASSWTEKRDGYTF. The CDR3 nucleotides are TGTGCCAGTAGTTGGACAGAAAAGAGGGATGGCTACACCTTC.

This clonotype was seen at least ten times. The CDR3 here is CATSDQMRPADTQYF. In DNA, the CDR3 is TGTGCCACCAGTGATCAGATGCGCCCCGCAGATACGCAGTATTTT. The rearrangement joins TRBV24-1 to TRBJ2-3; unclear D gene. The germline V and J ends were trimmed by 3 bases and 4 bases, with 13 bases remaining between them. In germline, CDR1 is KGHDR, CDR2 SFDVKD. This CDR3 has 15 residues.

This chain joins TRBV4-2 and TRBJ2-5, with D unclear. The CDR3 is made up of 14 amino acids. Germline V lookup: CDR1 LGHNA, CDR2 YNFKEQ. V lost 1 base to trimming and J lost 0 bases, with 6 bases between them. In DNA form, the CDR3 reads TGTGCCAGCAGCCAAGTCCCGGACCAAGAGACCCAGTACTTC. It translates to CASSQVPDQETQYF.

The CDR3 sequence: CASTRTGFTGELFF. DNA of the CDR3: TGTGCCAGCACCCGGACAGGCTTCACCGGGGAGCTGTTTTTT. The gene calls are TRBV2 and TRBJ2-2; the match to TRBD1 covers 7 bases. Per the germline V gene, CDR1 is SNHLY and CDR2 is FYNNEI. The length of the CDR3 is 14 residues. With V trimmed by 7 bases and J by 4 bases, 6 bases remained unmatched.

The V and J genes are TRBV27 and TRBJ2-1; TRBD2 matches 8 bases. J gave up 7 bases and V 2 bases, and 13 bases lay outside the gene matches. Germline CDR1 MNHEY, CDR2 SMNVEV (reference sequence). The CDR3 totals 17 residues. The CDR3 spells CASSLHRTAGAKNEQFF. The DNA for the CDR3 is TGTGCCAGCAGTTTACACCGGACAGCGGGAGCTAAAAATGAGCAGTTCTTC.

The V call is TRBV14, the J call TRBJ1-1, with D unclear. Germline V gives CDR1 SGHDN, CDR2 FVKESK. V lost 4 bases and J 4 bases, leaving 13 bases between the germline ends. The CDR3 is 14 residues long. The CDR3 loop reads CASSLETSGTEAFF. CDR3 nucleotide sequence: TGTGCCAGCAGCCTAGAGACATCGGGCACTGAAGCTTTCTTT.

The rearrangement uses TRBV20-1 and TRBJ2-6, with D perhaps TRBD1 (6 bases). Germline CDR1 and CDR2: DFQATT and SNEGSKA (reference sequence). Trimming left V 2 bases short and J 4 bases short, with 12 bases between. The CDR3 covers 15 residues. The DNA of the CDR3 is TGCAGTGCTAGAAACAGGGTGAAAGGGGCCAACGTCCTGACTTTC. Translated: CSARNRVKGANVLTF.

The genes are TRBV6-1 and TRBJ2-3; 7 nucleotides match TRBD2. The CDR3 totals 16 residues. V gave up 3 bases and J gave up 5 bases; unmatched junction bases: 11. CDR1 is MNHNS, CDR2 SASEGT, per germline. The CDR3 sequence is CASSDLGGRLEDTQYF. The CDR3 coding sequence is TGTGCCAGCAGTGACCTTGGCGGGAGATTGGAAGATACGCAGTATTTT.

V is TRBV5-5 and J is TRBJ1-5; 10 positions agree with TRBD1. This CDR3 has 18 residues. The V gene's germline CDR1 is SGHKS and CDR2 YYEKEE (reference sequence). Trimming at V came to 4 bases and at J to 2 bases, leaving 12 bases not matched to a gene. CDR3 nucleotides: TGTGCCAGCAGCGCCCGACGGACAGGGGGAAGTGGCAATCAGCCCCAGCATTTT. This gives the protein CASSARRTGGSGNQPQHF.

The chain couples TRBV5-5 to TRBJ2-1; TRBD2 might be the D (6 bases). The germline CDR1 and CDR2 sequences are SGHKS and YYEKEE (reference sequence). CDR3 length: 14 residues. Trimming cost V 4 bases and J 4 bases, with 12 bases left between them. CDR3 region: CASSGGGVYNEQFF. As DNA, the CDR3 is TGTGCCAGCAGCGGGGGAGGAGTATACAATGAGCAGTTCTTC.

The V and J genes are TRBV27 and TRBJ2-1; D perhaps matches TRBD2 (5 bases). Trimming left V 7 bases short and J 5 bases short, with 21 bases between. CDR1 and CDR2 (germline): MNHEY, SMNVEV (reference sequence). CDR3 size: 16 residues. The CDR3 region is CASTLSYRGYDNEQFF. The CDR3 bases are TGTGCCAGCACCCTAAGTTATCGAGGGTACGACAATGAGCAGTTCTTC.

This clonotype appeared a few times. V is TRBV6-5 and J is TRBJ2-7; no clear D. The CDR3 contains 14 residues. Germline V gives CDR1 MNHEY, CDR2 SVGAGI. V gave up 7 bases and J gave up 7 bases, with 20 bases separating them. CDR3 nucleotides: TGTGCCAGCATTTTAGGTGGCCCTCTGGAGGAGCAGTACTTC. Translation gives CASILGGPLEEQYF.

This sequence joins TRBV5-1 and TRBJ1-2; D unclear. This CDR3 contains 13 residues. Germline loops: CDR1 SGHRS, CDR2 YFSETQ. V was trimmed by 6 bases and J by 5 bases, leaving 14 bases between them. CDR3 nucleotides: TGCGCCAGCACGGAGGGAACATCTTATGGCTACACCTTC. The encoded protein is CASTEGTSYGYTF.